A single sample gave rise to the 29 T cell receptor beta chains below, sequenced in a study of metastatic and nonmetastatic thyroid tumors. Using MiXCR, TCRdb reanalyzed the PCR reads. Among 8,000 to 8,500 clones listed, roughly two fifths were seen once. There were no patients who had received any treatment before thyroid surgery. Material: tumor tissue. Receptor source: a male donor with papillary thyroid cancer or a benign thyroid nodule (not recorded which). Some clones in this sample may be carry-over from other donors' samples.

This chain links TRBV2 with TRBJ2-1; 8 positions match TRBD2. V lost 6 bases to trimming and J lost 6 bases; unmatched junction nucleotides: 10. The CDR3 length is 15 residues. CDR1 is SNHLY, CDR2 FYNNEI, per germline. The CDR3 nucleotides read TGTGCCAGCAGCCTGTCGGGAGGGGAGGGCAATGAGCAGTTCTTC. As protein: CASSLSGGEGNEQFF.

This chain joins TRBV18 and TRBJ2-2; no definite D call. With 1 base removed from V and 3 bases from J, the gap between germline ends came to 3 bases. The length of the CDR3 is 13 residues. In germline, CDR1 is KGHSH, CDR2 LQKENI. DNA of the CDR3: TGTGCCAGCTCACCACAGGACACCGGGGAGCTGTTTTTT. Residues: CASSPQDTGELFF.

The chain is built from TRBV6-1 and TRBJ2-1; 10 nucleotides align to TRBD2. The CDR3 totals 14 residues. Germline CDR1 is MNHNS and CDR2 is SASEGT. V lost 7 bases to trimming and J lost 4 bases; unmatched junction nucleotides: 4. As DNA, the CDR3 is TGTGCCAGCACCGGACTAGCGGATTACAATGAGCAGTTCTTC. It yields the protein CASTGLADYNEQFF.

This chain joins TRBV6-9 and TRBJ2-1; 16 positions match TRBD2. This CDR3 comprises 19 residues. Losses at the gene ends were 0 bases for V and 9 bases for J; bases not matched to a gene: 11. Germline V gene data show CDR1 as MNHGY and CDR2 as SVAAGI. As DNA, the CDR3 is TGTGCCAGCAGTTATTCCTTCACCGGGACTAGCGGGAGGGCCTTTGAGCAGTTCTTC. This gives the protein CASSYSFTGTSGRAFEQFF.

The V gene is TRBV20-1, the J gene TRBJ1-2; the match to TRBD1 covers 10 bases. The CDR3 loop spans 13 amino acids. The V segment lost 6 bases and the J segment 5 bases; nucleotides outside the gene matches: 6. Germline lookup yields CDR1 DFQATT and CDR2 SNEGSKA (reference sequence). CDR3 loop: CSARTGGDYGYTF. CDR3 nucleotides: TGCAGTGCAAGGACAGGGGGTGATTATGGCTACACCTTC.

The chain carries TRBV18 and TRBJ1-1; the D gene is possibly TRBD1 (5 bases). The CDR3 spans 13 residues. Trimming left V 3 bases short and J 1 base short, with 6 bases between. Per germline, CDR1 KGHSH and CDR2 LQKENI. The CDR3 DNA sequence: TGTGCCAGCTCACCGGGGCAGAACACTGAAGCTTTCTTT. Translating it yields CASSPGQNTEAFF.

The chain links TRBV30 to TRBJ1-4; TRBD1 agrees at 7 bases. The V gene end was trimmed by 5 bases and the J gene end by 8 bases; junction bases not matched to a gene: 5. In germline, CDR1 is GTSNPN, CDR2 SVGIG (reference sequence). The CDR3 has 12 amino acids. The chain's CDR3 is CAWARDREKLFF. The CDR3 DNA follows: TGTGCCTGGGCCCGGGACAGAGAAAAACTGTTTTTT.

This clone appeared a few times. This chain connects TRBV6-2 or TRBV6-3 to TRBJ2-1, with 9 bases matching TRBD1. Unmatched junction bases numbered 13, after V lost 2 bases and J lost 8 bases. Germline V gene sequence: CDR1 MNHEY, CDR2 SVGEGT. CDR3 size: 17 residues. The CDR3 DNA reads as TGTGCCAGCAGTTACCGGGAACAGGGGGCGGAGGTAGATGAGCAGTTCTTC. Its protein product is CASSYREQGAEVDEQFF.

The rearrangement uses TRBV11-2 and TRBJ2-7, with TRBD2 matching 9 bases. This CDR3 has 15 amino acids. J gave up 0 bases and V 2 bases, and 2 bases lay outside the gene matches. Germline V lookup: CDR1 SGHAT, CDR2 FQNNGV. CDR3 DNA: TGTGCCAGCAGCTTAAGCGGGGGGCTCTCCTACGAGCAGTACTTC. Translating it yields CASSLSGGLSYEQYF.

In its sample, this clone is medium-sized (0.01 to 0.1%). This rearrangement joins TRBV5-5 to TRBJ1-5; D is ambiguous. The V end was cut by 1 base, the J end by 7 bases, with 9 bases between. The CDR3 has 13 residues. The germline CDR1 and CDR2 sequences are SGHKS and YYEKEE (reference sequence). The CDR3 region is CASSLYEEQPQHF. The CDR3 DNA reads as TGTGCCAGCAGCTTGTATGAGGAGCAGCCCCAGCATTTT.

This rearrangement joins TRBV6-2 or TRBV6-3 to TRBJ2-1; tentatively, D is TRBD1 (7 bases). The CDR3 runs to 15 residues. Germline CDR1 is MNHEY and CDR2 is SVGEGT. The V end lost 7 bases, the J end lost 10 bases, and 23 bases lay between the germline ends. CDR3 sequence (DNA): TGTGCCAGCACCGCAAAGGAGGGGGCCGGGGTCGAGCAGTTCTTC. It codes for CASTAKEGAGVEQFF.

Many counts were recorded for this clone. The DNA of the CDR3 is TGTGCCAGCAGCTCTACGGGACAGGGGCTTGTAATGACGGCCCAGTACTTC. Amino acids: CASSSTGQGLVMTAQYF. The J gene is TRBJ2-5, the V gene TRBV5-5; the match to TRBD1 covers 10 bases. J lost 9 bases, V lost 3 bases, and 17 bases had no gene match. Germline V gives CDR1 SGHKS, CDR2 YYEKEE (reference sequence). This CDR3 is 17 amino acids long.

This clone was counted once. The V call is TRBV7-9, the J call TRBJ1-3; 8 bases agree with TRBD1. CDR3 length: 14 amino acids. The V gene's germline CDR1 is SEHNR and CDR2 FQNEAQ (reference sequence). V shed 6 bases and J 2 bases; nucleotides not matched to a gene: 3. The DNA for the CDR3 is TGTGCCAGCAGGCCGACAGGGGCTGGAAACACCATATATTTT. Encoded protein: CASRPTGAGNTIYF.

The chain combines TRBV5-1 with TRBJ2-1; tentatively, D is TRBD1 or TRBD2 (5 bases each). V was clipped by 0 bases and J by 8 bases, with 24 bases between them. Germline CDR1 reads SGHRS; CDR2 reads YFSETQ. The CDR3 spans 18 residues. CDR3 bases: TGCGCCAGCAGCTTGGTCTTTTCAGGGTCGGAGGTGGGCGATGAGCAGTTCTTC. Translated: CASSLVFSGSEVGDEQFF.

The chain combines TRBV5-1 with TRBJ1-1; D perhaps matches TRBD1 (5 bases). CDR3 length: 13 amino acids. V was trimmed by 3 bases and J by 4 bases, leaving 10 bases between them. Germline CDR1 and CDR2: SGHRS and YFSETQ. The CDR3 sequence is CASSYGTGTEAFF. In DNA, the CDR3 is TGCGCCAGCAGCTACGGAACAGGCACTGAAGCTTTCTTT.

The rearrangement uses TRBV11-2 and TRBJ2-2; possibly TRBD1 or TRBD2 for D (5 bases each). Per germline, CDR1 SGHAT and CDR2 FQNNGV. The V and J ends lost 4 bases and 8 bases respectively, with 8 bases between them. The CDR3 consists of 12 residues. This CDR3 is CASSYGGGELFF. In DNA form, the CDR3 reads TGTGCCAGCAGCTATGGGGGTGGGGAGCTGTTTTTT.

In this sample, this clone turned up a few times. The CDR3 sequence: CASSYEGEQYF. The CDR3 nucleotides are TGTGCCAGCAGTTACGAGGGCGAGCAGTACTTC. The chain joins TRBV6-2 or TRBV6-3 to TRBJ2-7; possibly TRBD2 for D (5 bases). In germline, CDR1 is MNHEY, CDR2 SVGEGT. The CDR3 totals 11 residues. Trimming removed 2 bases at V and 6 bases at J, with 5 bases between.

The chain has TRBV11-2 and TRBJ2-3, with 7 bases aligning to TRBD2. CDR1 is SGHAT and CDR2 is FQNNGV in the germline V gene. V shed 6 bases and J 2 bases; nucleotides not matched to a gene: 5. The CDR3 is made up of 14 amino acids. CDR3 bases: TGTGCCAGCAGGACCGGGACTAACACAGATACGCAGTATTTT. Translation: CASRTGTNTDTQYF.

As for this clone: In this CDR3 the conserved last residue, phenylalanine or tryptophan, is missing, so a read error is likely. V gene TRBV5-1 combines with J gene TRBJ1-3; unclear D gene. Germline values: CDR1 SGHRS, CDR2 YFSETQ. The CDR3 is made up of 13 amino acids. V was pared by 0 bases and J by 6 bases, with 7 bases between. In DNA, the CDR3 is TGCGCCAGCAGCTTGGATGATTTAAACACCATATATTGT. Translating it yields CASSLDDLNTIYC.

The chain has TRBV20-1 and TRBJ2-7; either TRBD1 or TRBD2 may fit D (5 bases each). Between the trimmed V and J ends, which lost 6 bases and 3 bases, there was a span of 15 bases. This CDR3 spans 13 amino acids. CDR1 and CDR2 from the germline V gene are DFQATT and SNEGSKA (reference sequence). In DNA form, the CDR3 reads TGCAGTGCCCGAGGGGTGGGGGTCTACGAGCAGTACTTC. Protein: CSARGVGVYEQYF.

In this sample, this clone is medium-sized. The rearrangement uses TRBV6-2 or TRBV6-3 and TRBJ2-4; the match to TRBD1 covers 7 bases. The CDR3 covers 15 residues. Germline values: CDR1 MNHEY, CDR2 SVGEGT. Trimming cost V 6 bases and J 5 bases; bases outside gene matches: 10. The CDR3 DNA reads TGTGCCAGCAGCTTTGGACAGGCCCTGGAAAACATTCAGTACTTC. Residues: CASSFGQALENIQYF.

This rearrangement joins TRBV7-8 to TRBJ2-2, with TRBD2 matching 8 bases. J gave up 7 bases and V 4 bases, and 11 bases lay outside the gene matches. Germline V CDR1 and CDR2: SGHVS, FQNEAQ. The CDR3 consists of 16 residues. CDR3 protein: CASSSLGAGDVGELFF. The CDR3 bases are TGTGCCAGCAGCTCGCTGGGAGCGGGAGACGTCGGGGAGCTGTTTTTT.

The CDR3: CASSPPSASGNYEQYF. The CDR3 coding sequence is TGTGCCAGCTCACCACCCTCAGCTAGCGGGAATTACGAGCAGTACTTC. The chain couples TRBV18 to TRBJ2-7; TRBD2 agrees at 9 bases. V lost 0 bases to trimming and J lost 4 bases; unmatched junction nucleotides: 7. Looked up from germline, CDR1 is KGHSH and CDR2 is LQKENI. The CDR3 spans 16 residues.

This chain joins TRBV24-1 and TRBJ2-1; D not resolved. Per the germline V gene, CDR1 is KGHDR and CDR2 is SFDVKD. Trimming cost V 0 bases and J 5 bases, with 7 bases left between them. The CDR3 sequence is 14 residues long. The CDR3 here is CATSDLQDNNEQFF. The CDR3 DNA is TGTGCCACCAGTGATTTGCAAGACAACAATGAGCAGTTCTTC.

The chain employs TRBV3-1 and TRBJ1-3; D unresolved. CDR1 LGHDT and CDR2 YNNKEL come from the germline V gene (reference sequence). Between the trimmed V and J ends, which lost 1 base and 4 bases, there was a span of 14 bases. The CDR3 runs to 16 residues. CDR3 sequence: CASSQVASSGGNTIYF. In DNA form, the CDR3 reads TGTGCCAGCAGCCAAGTCGCCAGTTCGGGGGGAAACACCATATATTTT. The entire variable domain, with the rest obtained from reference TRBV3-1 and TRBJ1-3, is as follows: DTAVSQTPKYLVTQMGNDKSIKCEQNLGHDTMYWYKQDSKKFLKIMFSYNNKELIINETVPNRFSPKSPDKAHLNLHINSLELGDSAVYFCASSQVASSGGNTIYFGEGSWLTVV.

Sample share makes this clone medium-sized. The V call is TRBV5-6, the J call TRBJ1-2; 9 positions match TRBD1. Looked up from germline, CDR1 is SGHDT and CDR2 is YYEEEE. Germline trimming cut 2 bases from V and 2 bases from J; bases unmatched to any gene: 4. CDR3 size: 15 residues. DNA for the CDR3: TGTGCCAGCAGCTTCCGGGACAGGGTGAACTATGGCTACACCTTC. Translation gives CASSFRDRVNYGYTF.

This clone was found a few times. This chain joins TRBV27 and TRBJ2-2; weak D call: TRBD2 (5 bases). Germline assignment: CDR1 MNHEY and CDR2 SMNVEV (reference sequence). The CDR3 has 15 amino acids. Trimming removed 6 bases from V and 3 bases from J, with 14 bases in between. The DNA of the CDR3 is TGTGCCAGCAGCCATCTCTACGGGGACACCGGGGAGCTGTTTTTT. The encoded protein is CASSHLYGDTGELFF.

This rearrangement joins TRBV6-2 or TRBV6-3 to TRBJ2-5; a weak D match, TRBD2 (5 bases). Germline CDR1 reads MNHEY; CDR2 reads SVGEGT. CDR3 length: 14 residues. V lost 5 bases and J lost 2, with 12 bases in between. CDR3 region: CASSPGGSQETQYF. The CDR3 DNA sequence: TGTGCCAGCAGTCCTGGCGGGTCGCAAGAGACCCAGTACTTC.

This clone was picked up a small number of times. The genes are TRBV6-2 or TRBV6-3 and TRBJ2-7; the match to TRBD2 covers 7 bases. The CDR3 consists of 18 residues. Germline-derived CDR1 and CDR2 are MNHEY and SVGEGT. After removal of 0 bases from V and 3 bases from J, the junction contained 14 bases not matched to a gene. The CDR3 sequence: CASSYSSLSVAGSYEQYF. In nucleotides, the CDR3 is TGTGCCAGCAGTTACTCGAGTCTTTCGGTAGCGGGCAGCTACGAGCAGTACTTC.